Detailed here is one TCR beta chain. The germline CDR1 and CDR2 sequences are SNHLY and FYNNEI. Deletions cut 4 bases from V and 4 bases from J, with 11 bases between. This CDR3 contains 14 residues. This specimen comes from a study of identical twins. TCRdb ran MiXCR on the 5' RACE reads and lists one entry per CDR3 protein. The repertoire includes some 790,000 distinct CDR3 sequences, approximately 18% of them detected once, and about an eighth sits in the top ten. These data also featured in a second study, about T cells expressing NK-cell markers.

What was sequenced was PBMCs. The chain employs TRBV2 and TRBJ1-5; a possible D gene is TRBD1 (5 bases). The sequence was collected from a woman aged 18-29 years in good health. The CDR3 bases are TGTGCCAGCAGTGTAGAGACAGATAATCAGCCCCAGCATTTT. This encodes CASSVETDNQPQHF.